This TCR beta chain appears in the sequencing data of a study of cytomegalovirus exposure and HLA in healthy donors. Turning to the study itself: When 350 to 400 donors were genotyped, roughly four fifths of them were found to fall in the Caucasian-associated ancestry cluster. Study-wide results and limits: An Asian-associated ancestry cluster reportedly showed fewer N-insertions than the roughly 600-donor mean in a later analysis. One cluster of highly shared sequence variants probably arose as a sequencing artifact. Rare TCR sequences predominated, though certain public TCRs were found in many donors.

Researchers ran the PCR with 60 Vbeta and 13 Jbeta primers. Only in-frame clones appear in the TCRdb table, and some are missing; sequencing was by immunoSEQ multiplex PCR. Of about 170,000 clones in the sample, 84% were seen once. This clone appeared once. What it binds is unknown. Germline V gene data show CDR1 as SEHNR and CDR2 as FQNEAQ (reference sequence). The length of the CDR3 is 11 residues. The germline V and J ends were trimmed by 5 bases and 4 bases, with 5 bases remaining between them. Sequencing was performed on PBMCs. The sequence was collected from a girl between 5 and 17 years old in good health and CMV-seropositive. This chain joins TRBV7-9 and TRBJ2-5, with D uncertain. The CDR3 protein is CASSHRETQYF. CDR3 coding DNA: TGTGCCAGCAGCCATAGAGAGACCCAGTACTTC.